Below, one TCR beta chain is given with its context. Its cognate antigen is unknown. Each donor was healthy, and each was a bone marrow donor. This entry is derived from a study of cytomegalovirus exposure and HLA in healthy donors. Broader study findings: Immune exposure information comprised only CMV serostatus. In a later analysis, compared with equally common non-associated chains, HLA-associated beta chains were more expanded. According to a later analysis, most TCR beta chains associated with CMV appeared HLA-restricted.

13 Jbeta primers and 60 Vbeta primers were used for the PCR. The repertoire was sequenced with immunoSEQ multiplex PCR; TCRdb's copy has only in-frame clones and lacks some. This sample yields about 160,000 clones, of which 60% to 85% are seen a single time; approximately 1.4% belongs to the top ten. Sequenced: PBMCs. This TCR was recovered from a woman aged 25 to 39 in good health and CMV-seronegative.

This CDR3 is CASSPWTGGPYEQYF. CDR3 in DNA: TGTGCCAGCAGCCCCTGGACAGGCGGCCCCTACGAGCAGTACTTC. This chain joins TRBV9 and TRBJ2-7, with 7 bases identical to TRBD1. V was pared by 4 bases and J by 2 bases, with 9 bases of the junction left unmatched. CDR1 and CDR2 (germline): SGDLS, YYNGEE. This CDR3 contains 15 residues. The entire variable domain, with the rest obtained from reference TRBV9 and TRBJ2-7, is as follows: DSGVTQTPKHLITATGQRVTLRCSPRSGDLSVYWYQQSLDQGLQFLIQYYNGEERAKGNILERFSAQQFPDLHSELNLSSLELGDSALYFCASSPWTGGPYEQYFGPGTRLTVT.